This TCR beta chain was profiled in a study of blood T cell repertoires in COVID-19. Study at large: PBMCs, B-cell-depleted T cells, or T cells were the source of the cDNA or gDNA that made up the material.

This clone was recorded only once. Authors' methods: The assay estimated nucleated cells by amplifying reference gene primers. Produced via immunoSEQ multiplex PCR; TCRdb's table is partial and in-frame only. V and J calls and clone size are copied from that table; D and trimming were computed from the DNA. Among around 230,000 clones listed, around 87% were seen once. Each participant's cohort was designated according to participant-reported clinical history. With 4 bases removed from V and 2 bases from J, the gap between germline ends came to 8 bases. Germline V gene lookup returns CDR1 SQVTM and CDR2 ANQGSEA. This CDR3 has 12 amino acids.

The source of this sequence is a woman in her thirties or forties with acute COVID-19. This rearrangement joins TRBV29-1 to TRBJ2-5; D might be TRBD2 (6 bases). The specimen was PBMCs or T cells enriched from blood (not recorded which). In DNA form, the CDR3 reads TGCAGCGTTGCGGGAGTACAAGAGACCCAGTACTTC. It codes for CSVAGVQETQYF.